These 21 T cell receptor beta chains were all obtained from the same sample, sequenced in a study of human T cells and chemical hapten exposure. Via MiXCR, TCRdb re-called the RACE reads, giving one row per CDR3 protein. The sample contains about 64,000 distinct CDR3 sequences, approximately 9.9% of which appear only once. Sample time point: patch test 3, about 24 weeks after DPC sensitization. Documented treatment: therapeutic diphenylcyclopropenone sensitization with weekly scalp DPC. The sample consisted of whole blood, taken in connection with sensitization to the hapten diphenylcyclopropenone (DPC). Every receptor here comes from a woman in her 30s with alopecia areata. Some clones in this sample may be carry-over from other donors' samples.

This chain uses TRBV7-9 with TRBJ1-2; TRBD1 matches at 9 bases. The CDR3 length is 15 residues. After removal of 5 bases from V and 4 bases from J, the junction contained 8 bases not matched to a gene. Germline CDR1 reads SEHNR; CDR2 reads FQNEAQ (reference sequence). The CDR3 bases are TGTGCCAGCAGCCCACATACAGGGGGCGCCTATGGCTACACCTTC. It specifies CASSPHTGGAYGYTF.

J is TRBJ2-7 and V is TRBV7-9; 7 positions match TRBD1. Germline V gene data show CDR1 as SEHNR and CDR2 as FQNEAQ (reference sequence). This CDR3 has 14 residues. The trim removed 5 bases at V and 4 bases at J, leaving 8 bases unmatched. The CDR3 sequence is CASSPRGRGYEQYF. CDR3 nucleotide sequence: TGTGCCAGCAGCCCCCGGGGCAGGGGGTACGAGCAGTACTTC.

This clonotype was found a few times. V and J are TRBV28 and TRBJ2-2, with 10 bases lining up with TRBD1. Germline CDR1 is MDHEN and CDR2 is SYDVKM. This CDR3 has 15 residues. V gave up 5 bases and J gave up 6 bases; unmatched junction bases: 6. CDR3 protein: CASSPGTGVAGELFF. CDR3 in DNA: TGTGCCAGCAGTCCCGGGACAGGGGTTGCCGGGGAGCTGTTTTTT.

The rearrangement joins TRBV19 to TRBJ2-2; D is possibly TRBD1 (6 bases). The ends were cut back, 3 bases at V and 1 base at J, with 12 bases in the middle. Germline lookup yields CDR1 LNHDA and CDR2 SQIVND (reference sequence). The CDR3 length is 16 residues. In DNA form, the CDR3 reads TGTGCCAGTAGTATCGTGCCAGGGGTGAACACCGGGGAGCTGTTTTTT. Residues: CASSIVPGVNTGELFF.

The V gene is TRBV3-1, the J gene TRBJ2-7, with 9 nucleotides matching TRBD1. V was pared by 9 bases and J by 5 bases, with 11 bases of the junction left unmatched. The germline gives CDR1 LGHDT, CDR2 YNNKEL (reference sequence). The CDR3 is 14 residues long. The CDR3: CASRSGQGAHEQYF. The CDR3 DNA reads as TGTGCCAGTCGGTCGGGACAGGGCGCCCACGAGCAGTACTTC.

The V gene is TRBV5-4, the J gene TRBJ2-3, with D possibly being TRBD1 (6 bases). Germline V lookup: CDR1 SGHNT, CDR2 YYREEE (reference sequence). The CDR3 is 14 amino acids. Deletions cut 4 bases from V and 4 bases from J, with 13 bases between. CDR3 sequence: CASSVQGGPDTQYF. The CDR3 coding sequence is TGTGCCAGCAGCGTACAGGGTGGGCCAGATACGCAGTATTTT.

The gene calls are TRBV7-2 and TRBJ1-1; D gene uncertain. The CDR3 runs 14 residues. In germline, CDR1 is SGHTA, CDR2 FQGNSA. V lost 4 bases, J lost 6 bases, and 15 bases lay in between. CDR3 in amino acids: CASSSLPGRAEAFF. The CDR3 nucleotides are TGTGCCAGCAGCTCCCTACCGGGGAGGGCTGAAGCTTTCTTT.

The rearrangement joins TRBV18 to TRBJ1-1; no reliable D call. V lost 3 bases and J 4 bases, leaving 15 bases between the germline ends. CDR1 and CDR2 (germline): KGHSH, LQKENI. The CDR3 runs to 15 residues. The CDR3 is CASSPSLAGSTEAFF. CDR3 sequence (DNA): TGTGCCAGCTCACCCTCACTGGCCGGGAGCACTGAAGCTTTCTTT.

The chain couples TRBV27 to TRBJ1-5; D not certain. Trimming cost V 4 bases and J 1 base, with 8 bases left between them. CDR1 MNHEY and CDR2 SMNVEV come from the germline V gene (reference sequence). The CDR3 length is 14 residues. The CDR3 DNA reads TGTGCCAGCAGTTCGGTAGCGAGCAATCAGCCCCAGCATTTT. Its protein product is CASSSVASNQPQHF.

V gene TRBV28 combines with J gene TRBJ2-7; D remains unclear. Looked up from germline, CDR1 is MDHEN and CDR2 is SYDVKM. The length of the CDR3 is 10 residues. Trimming took 10 bases from V and 4 from J, leaving 8 bases between them. The CDR3 DNA follows: TGTGCCACCGCTAGGTACGAGCAGTACTTC. Residues: CATARYEQYF. The whole variable domain, remainder taken from reference TRBV28 and TRBJ2-7, is DVKVTQSSRYLVKRTGEKVFLECVQDMDHENMFWYRQDPGLGLRLIYFSYDVKMKEKGDIPEGYSVSREKKERFSLILESASTNQTSMYLCATARYEQYFGPGTRLTVT.

There are a few counts of this clonotype. As DNA, the CDR3 is TGTGCCAGCAGCTCCCGGGTGATTCCGGAGACCCAGTACTTC. Translating it yields CASSSRVIPETQYF. The rearrangement links TRBV7-6 to TRBJ2-5; D is undetermined. Germline assignment: CDR1 SGHVS and CDR2 FNYEAQ. There are 14 residues in the CDR3. V was cut by 4 bases and J by 5 bases, with 14 bases left in between.

This clonotype turned up a few times. The rearrangement uses TRBV2 and TRBJ1-3; D possibly corresponds to TRBD1 (5 bases). Per germline, CDR1 SNHLY and CDR2 FYNNEI. Deletions cut 7 bases from V and 2 bases from J, with 15 bases between. CDR3 size: 15 residues. DNA for the CDR3: TGTGCCAGCACGGGGCAGGGAGGACCTGGAAACACCATATATTTT. It encodes CASTGQGGPGNTIYF. Variable domain in full (rest from reference TRBV2 and TRBJ1-3): EPEVTQTPSHQVTQMGQEVILRCVPISNHLYFYWYRQILGQKVEFLVSFYNNEISEKSEIFDDQFSVERPDGSNFTLKIRSTKLEDSAMYFCASTGQGGPGNTIYFGEGSWLTVV.

This clonotype was detected ten times or more. The chain recombines TRBV6-2 or TRBV6-3 with TRBJ1-1; 7 bases align to TRBD1. The length of the CDR3 is 13 residues. Germline values: CDR1 MNHEY, CDR2 SVGEGT. After removal of 5 bases from V and 5 bases from J, the junction contained 5 bases not matched to a gene. CDR3 residues: CASSGTVPTEAFF. For the CDR3, the DNA is TGTGCCAGCAGTGGGACAGTTCCGACTGAAGCTTTCTTT.

This clonotype was seen only a few times. This sequence joins TRBV6-2 or TRBV6-3 and TRBJ1-5; maybe TRBD1 (6 bases). Trimming stripped 2 bases from V and 7 bases from J, with 6 bases between. Germline values: CDR1 MNHEY, CDR2 SVGEGT. The CDR3 has 12 amino acids. The CDR3 is CASSYQGQPQHF. In DNA, the CDR3 is TGTGCCAGCAGTTACCAGGGGCAGCCCCAGCATTTT.

This clonotype was observed at least ten times. This chain connects TRBV29-1 to TRBJ2-5; TRBD2 agrees at 14 bases. Germline V lookup: CDR1 SQVTM, CDR2 ANQGSEA. J gave up 4 bases and V 6 bases, and 1 base lay outside the gene matches. The CDR3 consists of 13 residues. CDR3 sequence: CSVGTSGGETQYF. The CDR3 DNA reads as TGCAGCGTAGGGACTAGCGGGGGAGAGACCCAGTACTTC.

The chain has TRBV6-1 and TRBJ1-4; D is unclear. Germline values: CDR1 MNHNS, CDR2 SASEGT. With 4 bases removed from V and 0 bases from J, the gap between germline ends came to 9 bases. The CDR3 loop spans 15 amino acids. The CDR3 DNA follows: TGTGCCAGCAGTGGGAAACACGCAACTAATGAAAAACTGTTTTTT. This codes for CASSGKHATNEKLFF.

In its sample, this clonotype was seen many times. The gene calls are TRBV29-1 and TRBJ2-3; 9 bases agree with TRBD2. CDR3 length: 16 amino acids. J lost 4 bases, V lost 2 bases, and 10 bases had no gene match. CDR1 SQVTM and CDR2 ANQGSEA come from the germline V gene. The CDR3 DNA follows: TGCAGCGTTGAATATCTGAGCGGGGGGTTATCAGATACGCAGTATTTT. It yields the protein CSVEYLSGGLSDTQYF.

This clonotype occurred a few times. This chain links TRBV6-5 with TRBJ2-2, with TRBD1 matching 7 bases. With 5 bases clipped from V and 5 bases from J, the junction kept 5 bases outside the gene matches. Looked up from germline, CDR1 is MNHEY and CDR2 is SVGAGI. There are 14 residues in the CDR3. CDR3 sequence reads: CASSRDRLTGELFF. CDR3 nucleotides: TGTGCCAGCAGTAGGGACAGATTGACCGGGGAGCTGTTTTTT.

This clonotype showed up just a few times. One end of the junction fails to match germline, which may point to a read error. V gene TRBV18 combines with J gene TRBJ1-1; unclear D gene. Germline CDR1 is KGHSH and CDR2 is LQKENI. There are 15 residues in the CDR3. Here the CDR3 reads CASSPPPAVNTEAFF. The CDR3 nucleotides are TGTGCCAGCTCCCCACCTCCCGCGGTGAACACTGAAGCTTTCTTT.

This clonotype was detected a few times. The chain combines TRBV5-5 with TRBJ1-5; D is unresolved. The CDR3 contains 15 residues. With 5 bases removed from V and 0 bases from J, the gap between germline ends came to 12 bases. Germline V gene sequence: CDR1 SGHKS, CDR2 YYEKEE (reference sequence). CDR3 sequence: CASRPGRNSNQPQHF. DNA for the CDR3: TGTGCCAGCAGACCAGGACGGAATAGCAATCAGCCCCAGCATTTT.

The genes are TRBV12-3 or TRBV12-4 and TRBJ1-1; the D gene is possibly TRBD1 (6 bases). This CDR3 is 11 amino acids long. V was trimmed by 6 bases and J by 11 bases, leaving 13 bases between them. CDR3 in DNA: TGTGCCAGCAGCCTAACAGGGTATGCTTTCTTT. Amino acids: CASSLTGYAFF.